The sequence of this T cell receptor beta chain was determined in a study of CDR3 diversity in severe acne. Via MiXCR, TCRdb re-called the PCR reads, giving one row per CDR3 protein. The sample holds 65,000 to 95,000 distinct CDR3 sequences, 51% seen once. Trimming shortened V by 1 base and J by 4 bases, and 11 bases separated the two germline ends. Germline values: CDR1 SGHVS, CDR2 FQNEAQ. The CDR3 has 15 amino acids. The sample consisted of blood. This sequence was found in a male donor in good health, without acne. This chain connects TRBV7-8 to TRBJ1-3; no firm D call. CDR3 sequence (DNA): TGTGCCAGCAGCTTAGAAGCGGCTAGGGGAAACACCATATATTTT. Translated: CASSLEAARGNTIYF.